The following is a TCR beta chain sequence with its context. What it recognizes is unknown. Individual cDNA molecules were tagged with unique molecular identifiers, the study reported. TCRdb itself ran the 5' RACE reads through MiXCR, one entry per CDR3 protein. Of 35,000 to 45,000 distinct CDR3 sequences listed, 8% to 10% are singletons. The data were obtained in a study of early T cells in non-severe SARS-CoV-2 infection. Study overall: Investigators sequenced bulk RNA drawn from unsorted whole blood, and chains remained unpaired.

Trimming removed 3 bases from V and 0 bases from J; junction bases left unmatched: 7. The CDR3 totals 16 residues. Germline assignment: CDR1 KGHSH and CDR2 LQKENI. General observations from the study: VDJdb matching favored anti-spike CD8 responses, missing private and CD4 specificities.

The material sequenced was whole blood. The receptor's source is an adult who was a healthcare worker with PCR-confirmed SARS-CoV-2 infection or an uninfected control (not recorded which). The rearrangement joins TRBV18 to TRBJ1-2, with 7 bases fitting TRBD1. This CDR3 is CASSPSGGTANYGYTF. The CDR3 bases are TGTGCCAGCTCACCGAGTGGGGGGACAGCTAACTATGGCTACACCTTC.